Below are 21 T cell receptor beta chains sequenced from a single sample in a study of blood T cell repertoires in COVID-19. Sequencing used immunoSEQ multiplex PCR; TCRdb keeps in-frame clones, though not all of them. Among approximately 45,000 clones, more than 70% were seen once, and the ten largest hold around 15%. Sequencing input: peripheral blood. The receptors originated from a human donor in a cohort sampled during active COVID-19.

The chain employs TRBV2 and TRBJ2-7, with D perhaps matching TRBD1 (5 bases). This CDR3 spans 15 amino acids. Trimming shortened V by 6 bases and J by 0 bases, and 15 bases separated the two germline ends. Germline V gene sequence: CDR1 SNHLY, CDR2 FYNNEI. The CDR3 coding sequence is TGTGCCAGCAGGGCAAGGGGCGGAATCTCCTACGAGCAGTACTTC. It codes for CASRARGGISYEQYF.

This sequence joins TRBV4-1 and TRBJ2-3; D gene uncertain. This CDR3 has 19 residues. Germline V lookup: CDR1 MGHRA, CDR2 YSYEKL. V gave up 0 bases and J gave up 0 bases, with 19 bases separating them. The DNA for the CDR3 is TGCGCCAGCAGCCAAGATCGTTTCGGTAGCCCGGGTAGCACAGATACGCAGTATTTT. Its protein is CASSQDRFGSPGSTDTQYF.

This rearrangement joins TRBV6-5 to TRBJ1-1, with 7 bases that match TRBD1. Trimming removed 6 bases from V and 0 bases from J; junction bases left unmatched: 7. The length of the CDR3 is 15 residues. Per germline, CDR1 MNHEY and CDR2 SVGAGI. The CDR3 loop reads CASRQQGSMNTEAFF. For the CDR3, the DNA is TGTGCCAGCAGGCAACAGGGGAGTATGAACACTGAAGCTTTCTTT.

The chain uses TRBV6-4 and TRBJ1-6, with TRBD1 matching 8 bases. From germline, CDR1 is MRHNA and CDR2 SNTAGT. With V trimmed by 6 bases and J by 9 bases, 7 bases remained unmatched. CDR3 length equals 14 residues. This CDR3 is CASRRDRLSSPLHF. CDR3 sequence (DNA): TGTGCCAGCAGAAGGGACAGGCTTAGTTCACCCCTCCACTTT.

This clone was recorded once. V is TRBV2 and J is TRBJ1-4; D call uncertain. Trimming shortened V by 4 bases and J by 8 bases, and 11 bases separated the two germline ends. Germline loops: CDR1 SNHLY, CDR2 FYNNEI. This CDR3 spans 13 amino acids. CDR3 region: CASSGGVGEKLFF. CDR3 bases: TGTGCCAGCAGTGGGGGAGTAGGGGAAAAACTGTTTTTT.

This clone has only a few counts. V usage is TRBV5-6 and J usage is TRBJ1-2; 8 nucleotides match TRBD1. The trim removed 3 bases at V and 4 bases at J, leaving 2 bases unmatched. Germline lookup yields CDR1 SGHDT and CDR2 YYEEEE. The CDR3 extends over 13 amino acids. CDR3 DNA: TGTGCCAGCAGCTCACAGGGGGGCTATGGCTACACCTTC. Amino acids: CASSSQGGYGYTF.

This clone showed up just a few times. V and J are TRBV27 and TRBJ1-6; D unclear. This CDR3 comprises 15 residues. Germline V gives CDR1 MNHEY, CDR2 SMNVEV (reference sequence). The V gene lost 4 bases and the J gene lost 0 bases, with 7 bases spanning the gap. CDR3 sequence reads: CASSSLSSYNSPLHF. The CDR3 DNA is TGTGCCAGCAGTTCCCTGAGCTCCTATAATTCACCCCTCCACTTT.

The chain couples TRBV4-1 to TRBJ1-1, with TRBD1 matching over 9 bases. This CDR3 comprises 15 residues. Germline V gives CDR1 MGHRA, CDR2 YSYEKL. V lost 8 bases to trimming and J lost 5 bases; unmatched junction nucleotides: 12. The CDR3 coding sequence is TGCGCCAGCCGAACGATTACAGGGGGCTCTACTGAAGCTTTCTTT. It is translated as CASRTITGGSTEAFF.

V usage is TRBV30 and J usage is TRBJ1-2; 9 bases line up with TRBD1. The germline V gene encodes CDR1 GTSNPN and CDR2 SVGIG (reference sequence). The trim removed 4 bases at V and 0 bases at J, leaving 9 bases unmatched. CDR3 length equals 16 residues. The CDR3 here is CAWKIGTGRPNYGYTF. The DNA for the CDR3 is TGTGCCTGGAAAATCGGGACAGGGAGACCTAACTATGGCTACACCTTC.

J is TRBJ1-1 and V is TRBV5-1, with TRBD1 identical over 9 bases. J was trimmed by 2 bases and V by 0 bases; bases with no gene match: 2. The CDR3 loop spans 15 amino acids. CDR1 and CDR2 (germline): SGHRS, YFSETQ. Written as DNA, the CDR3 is TGCGCCAGCAGCTTGGTGGGACAGGGTAACACTGAAGCTTTCTTT. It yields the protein CASSLVGQGNTEAFF.

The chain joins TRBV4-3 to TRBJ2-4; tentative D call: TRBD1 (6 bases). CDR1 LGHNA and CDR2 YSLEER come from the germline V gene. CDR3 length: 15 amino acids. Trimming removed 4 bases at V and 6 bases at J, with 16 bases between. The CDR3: CASSPRAGVGNIQYF. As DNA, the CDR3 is TGCGCCAGCAGCCCCCGGGCAGGGGTTGGAAACATTCAGTACTTC.

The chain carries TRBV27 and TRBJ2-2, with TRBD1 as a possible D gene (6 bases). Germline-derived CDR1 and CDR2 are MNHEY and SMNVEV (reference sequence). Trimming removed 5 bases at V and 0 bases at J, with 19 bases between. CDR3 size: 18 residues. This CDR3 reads CASSLYPQGATNTGELFF. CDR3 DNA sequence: TGTGCCAGCAGTCTATATCCACAGGGCGCGACGAACACCGGGGAGCTGTTTTTT.

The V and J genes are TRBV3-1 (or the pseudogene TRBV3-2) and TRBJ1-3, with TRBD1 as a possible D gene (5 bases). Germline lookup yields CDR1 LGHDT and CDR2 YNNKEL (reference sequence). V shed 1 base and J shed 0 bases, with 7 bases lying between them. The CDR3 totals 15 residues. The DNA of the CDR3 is TGTGCCAGCAGCCAAGGGGGCGGCTCTGGAAACACCATATATTTT. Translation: CASSQGGGSGNTIYF.

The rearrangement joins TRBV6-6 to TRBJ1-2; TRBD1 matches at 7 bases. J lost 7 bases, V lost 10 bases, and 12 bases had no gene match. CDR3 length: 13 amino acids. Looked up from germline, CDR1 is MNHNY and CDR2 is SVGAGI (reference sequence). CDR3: CAILRQGDGGYTF. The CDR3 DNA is TGTGCCATCCTACGCCAGGGGGACGGTGGCTACACCTTC.

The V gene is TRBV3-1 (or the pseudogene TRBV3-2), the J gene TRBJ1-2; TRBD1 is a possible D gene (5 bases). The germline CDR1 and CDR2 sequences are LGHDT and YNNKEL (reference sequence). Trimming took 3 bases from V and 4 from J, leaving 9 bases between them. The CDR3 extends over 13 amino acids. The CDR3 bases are TGTGCCAGCAGCCACGGGACTTTCTATGGCTACACCTTC. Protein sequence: CASSHGTFYGYTF.

In DNA, the CDR3 is TGTGCCAGCAGAAACCCCGGACAGGGATCGACCGGGCACACTGAAGCTTTCTTT. This gives the protein CASRNPGQGSTGHTEAFF. The V gene is TRBV6-4, the J gene TRBJ1-1; TRBD1 matches at 8 bases. The CDR3 runs to 18 residues. The V gene's germline CDR1 is MRHNA and CDR2 SNTAGT. V lost 6 bases, J lost 3 bases, and 18 bases stayed unmatched.

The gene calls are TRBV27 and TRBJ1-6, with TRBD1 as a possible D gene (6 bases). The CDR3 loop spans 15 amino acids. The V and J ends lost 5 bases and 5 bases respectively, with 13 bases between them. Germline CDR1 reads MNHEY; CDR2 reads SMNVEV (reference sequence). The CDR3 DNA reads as TGTGCCAGCAGTCAACGGGACATCAATAATTCACCCCTCCACTTT. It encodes CASSQRDINNSPLHF.

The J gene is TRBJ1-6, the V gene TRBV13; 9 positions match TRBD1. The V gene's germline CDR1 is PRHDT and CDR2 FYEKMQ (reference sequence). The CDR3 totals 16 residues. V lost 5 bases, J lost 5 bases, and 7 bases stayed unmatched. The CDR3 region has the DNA TGTGCCAGCAGCCCAAGGGGGACAGGGAATAATTCACCCCTCCACTTT. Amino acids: CASSPRGTGNNSPLHF. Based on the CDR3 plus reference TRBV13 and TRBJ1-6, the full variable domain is AAGVIQSPRHLIKEKRETATLKCYPIPRHDTVYWYQQGPGQDPQFLISFYEKMQSDKGSIPDRFSAQQFSDYHSELNMSSLELGDSALYFCASSPRGTGNNSPLHFGNGTRLTVT.

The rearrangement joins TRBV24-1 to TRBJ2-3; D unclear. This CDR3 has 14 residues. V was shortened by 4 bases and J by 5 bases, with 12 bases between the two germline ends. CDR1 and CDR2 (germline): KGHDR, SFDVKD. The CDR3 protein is CATSDSGPIDTQYF. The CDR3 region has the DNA TGTGCCACCAGTGACTCAGGTCCCATAGATACGCAGTATTTT.

CDR3 residues: CASSRDPNYGYTF. CDR3 coding DNA: TGTGCCAGCTCTCGCGATCCTAACTATGGCTACACCTTC. V and J are TRBV18 and TRBJ1-2; D remains ambiguous. Looked up from germline, CDR1 is KGHSH and CDR2 is LQKENI. The CDR3 consists of 13 residues. V shed 6 bases and J shed 0 bases, with 8 bases lying between them.

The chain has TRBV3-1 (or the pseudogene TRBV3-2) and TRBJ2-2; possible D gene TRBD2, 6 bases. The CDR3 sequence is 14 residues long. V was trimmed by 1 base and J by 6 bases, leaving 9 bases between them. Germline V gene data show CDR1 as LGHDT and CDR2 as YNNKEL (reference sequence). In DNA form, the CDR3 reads TGTGCCAGCAGCCAAGTGGGCGGGGCCGGGGAGCTGTTTTTT. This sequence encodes CASSQVGGAGELFF.